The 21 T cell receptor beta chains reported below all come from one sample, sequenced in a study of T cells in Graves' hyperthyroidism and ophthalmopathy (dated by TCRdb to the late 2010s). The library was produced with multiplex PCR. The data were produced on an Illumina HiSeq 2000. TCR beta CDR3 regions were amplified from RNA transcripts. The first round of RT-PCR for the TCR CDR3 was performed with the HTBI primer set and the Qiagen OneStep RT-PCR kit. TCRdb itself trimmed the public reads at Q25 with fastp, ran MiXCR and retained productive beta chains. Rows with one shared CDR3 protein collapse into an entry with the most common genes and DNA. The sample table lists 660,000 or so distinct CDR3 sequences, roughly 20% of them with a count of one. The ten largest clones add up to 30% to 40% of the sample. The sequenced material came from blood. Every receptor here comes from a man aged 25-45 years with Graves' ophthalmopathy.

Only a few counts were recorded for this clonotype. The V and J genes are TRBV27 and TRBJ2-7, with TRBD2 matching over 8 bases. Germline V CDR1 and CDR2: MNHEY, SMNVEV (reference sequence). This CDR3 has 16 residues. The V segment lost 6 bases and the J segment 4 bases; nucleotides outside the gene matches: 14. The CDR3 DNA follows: TGTGCCAGCAGCGGGGGGGGAGCGGGAGAACGTTACGAGCAGTACTTC. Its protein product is CASSGGGAGERYEQYF.

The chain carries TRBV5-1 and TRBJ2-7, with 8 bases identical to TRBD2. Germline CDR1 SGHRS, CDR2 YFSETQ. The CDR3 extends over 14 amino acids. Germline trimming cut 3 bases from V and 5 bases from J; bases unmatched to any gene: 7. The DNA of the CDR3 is TGCGCCAGCAGCTCCAAAGCGGGAGTCGACGAGCAGTACTTC. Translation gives CASSSKAGVDEQYF.

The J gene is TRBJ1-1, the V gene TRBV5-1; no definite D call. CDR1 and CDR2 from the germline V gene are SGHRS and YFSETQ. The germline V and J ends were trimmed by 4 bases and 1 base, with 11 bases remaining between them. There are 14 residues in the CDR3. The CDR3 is CASSPFGQNTEAFF. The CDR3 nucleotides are TGCGCCAGCAGCCCCTTCGGGCAGAACACTGAAGCTTTCTTT.

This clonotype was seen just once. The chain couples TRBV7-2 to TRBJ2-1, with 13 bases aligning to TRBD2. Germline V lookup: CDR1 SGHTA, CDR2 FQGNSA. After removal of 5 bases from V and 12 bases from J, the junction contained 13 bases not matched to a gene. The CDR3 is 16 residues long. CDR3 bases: TGTGCCAGCAGCCACAGCGGGACTAGCGGGGTAAAGTGGCAGTTCTTC. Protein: CASSHSGTSGVKWQFF.

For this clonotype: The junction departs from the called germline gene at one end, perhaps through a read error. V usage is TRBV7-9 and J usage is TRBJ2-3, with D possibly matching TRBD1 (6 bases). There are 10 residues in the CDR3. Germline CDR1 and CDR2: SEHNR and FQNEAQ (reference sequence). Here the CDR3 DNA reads TGTGCCATTTCGACAGGTACGCAGTATTTT. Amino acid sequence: CAISTGTQYF.

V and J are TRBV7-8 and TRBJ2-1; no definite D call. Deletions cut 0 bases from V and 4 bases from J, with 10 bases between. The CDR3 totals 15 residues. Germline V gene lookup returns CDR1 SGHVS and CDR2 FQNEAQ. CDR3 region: CASSLATPPYNEQFF. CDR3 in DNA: TGTGCCAGCAGCTTAGCGACCCCCCCATACAATGAGCAGTTCTTC.

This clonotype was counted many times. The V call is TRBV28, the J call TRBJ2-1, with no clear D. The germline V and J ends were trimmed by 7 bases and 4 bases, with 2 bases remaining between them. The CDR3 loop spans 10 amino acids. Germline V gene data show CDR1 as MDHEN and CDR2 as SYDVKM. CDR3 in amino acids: CASKYNEQFF. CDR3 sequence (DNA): TGTGCCAGCAAGTACAATGAGCAGTTCTTC.

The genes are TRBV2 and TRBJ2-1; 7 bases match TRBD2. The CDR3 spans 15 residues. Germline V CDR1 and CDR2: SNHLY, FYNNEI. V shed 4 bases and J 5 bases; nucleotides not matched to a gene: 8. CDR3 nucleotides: TGTGCCAGCAGTGTGCGGCGGGAGCAGGACAATGAGCAGTTCTTC. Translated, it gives CASSVRREQDNEQFF.

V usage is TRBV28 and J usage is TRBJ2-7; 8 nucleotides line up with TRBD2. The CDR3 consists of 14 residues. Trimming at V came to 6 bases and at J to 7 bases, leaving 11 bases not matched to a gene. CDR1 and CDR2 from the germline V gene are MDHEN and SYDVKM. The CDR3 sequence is CASSATSAAGEQYF. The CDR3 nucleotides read TGTGCCAGCAGCGCGACTAGCGCCGCCGGGGAGCAGTACTTC.

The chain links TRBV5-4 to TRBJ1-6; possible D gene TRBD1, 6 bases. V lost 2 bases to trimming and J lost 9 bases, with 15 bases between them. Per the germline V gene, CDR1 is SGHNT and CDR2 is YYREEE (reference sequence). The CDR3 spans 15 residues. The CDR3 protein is CASSLQGGYGSPLHF. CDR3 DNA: TGTGCCAGCAGCTTACAGGGAGGGTATGGTTCACCCCTCCACTTT.

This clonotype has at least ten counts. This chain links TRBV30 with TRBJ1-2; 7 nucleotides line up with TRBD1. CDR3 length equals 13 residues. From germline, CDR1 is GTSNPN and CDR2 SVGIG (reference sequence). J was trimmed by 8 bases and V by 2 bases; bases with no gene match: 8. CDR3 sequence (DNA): TGTGCCTGGAGTACTGACAGGGCTTCGGGCTACACCTTC. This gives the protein CAWSTDRASGYTF.

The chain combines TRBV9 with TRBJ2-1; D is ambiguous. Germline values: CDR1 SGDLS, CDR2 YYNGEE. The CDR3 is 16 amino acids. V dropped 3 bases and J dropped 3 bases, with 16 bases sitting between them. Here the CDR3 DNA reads TGTGCCAGCAGCGGGTACGTAGTGGGAAACTACAATGAGCAGTTCTTC. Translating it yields CASSGYVVGNYNEQFF.

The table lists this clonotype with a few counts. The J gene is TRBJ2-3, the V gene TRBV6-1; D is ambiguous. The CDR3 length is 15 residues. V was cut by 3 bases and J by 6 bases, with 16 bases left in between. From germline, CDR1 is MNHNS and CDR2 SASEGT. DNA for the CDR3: TGTGCCAGCAGTGAGGTTAGAATAGAACCCGATACGCAGTATTTT. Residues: CASSEVRIEPDTQYF.

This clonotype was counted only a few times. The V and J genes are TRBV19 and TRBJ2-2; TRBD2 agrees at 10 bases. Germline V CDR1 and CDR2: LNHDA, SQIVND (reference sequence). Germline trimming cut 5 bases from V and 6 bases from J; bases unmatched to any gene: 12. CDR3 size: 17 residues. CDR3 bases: TGTGCCAGTAGTCCAAGCGGGAGGGTCGGGTTGTCCGGGGAGCTGTTTTTT. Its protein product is CASSPSGRVGLSGELFF.

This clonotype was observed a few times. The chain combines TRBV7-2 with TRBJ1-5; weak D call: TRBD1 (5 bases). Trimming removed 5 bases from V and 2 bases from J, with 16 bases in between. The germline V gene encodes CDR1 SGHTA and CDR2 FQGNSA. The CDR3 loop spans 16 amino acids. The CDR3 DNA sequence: TGTGCCAGCAGCCTCCGAGGCGGGGCTGGCAATCAGCCCCAGCATTTT. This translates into CASSLRGGAGNQPQHF.

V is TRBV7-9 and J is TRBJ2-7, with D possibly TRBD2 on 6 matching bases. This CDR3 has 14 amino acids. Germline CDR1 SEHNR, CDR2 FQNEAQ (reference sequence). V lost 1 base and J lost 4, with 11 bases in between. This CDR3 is CASSLVGSAYEQYF. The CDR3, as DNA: TGTGCCAGCAGCTTAGTCGGGAGTGCGTACGAGCAGTACTTC.

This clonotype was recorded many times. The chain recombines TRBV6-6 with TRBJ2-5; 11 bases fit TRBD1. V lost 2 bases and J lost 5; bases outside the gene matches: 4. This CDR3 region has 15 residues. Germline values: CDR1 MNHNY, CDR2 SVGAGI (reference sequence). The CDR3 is CASSYRGTGGETQYF. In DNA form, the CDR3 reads TGTGCCAGCAGTTACCGCGGGACAGGGGGTGAGACCCAGTACTTC.

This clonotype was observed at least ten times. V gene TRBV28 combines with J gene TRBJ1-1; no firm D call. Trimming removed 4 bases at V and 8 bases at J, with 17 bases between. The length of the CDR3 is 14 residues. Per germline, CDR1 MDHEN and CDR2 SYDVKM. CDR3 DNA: TGTGCCAGCAGTTCGTGGAGTGGTCCGGAGGAAGCTTTCTTT. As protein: CASSSWSGPEEAFF.

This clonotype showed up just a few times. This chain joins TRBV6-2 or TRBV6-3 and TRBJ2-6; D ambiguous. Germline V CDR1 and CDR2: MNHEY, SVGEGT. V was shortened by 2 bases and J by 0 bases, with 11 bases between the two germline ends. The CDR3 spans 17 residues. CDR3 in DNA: TGTGCCAGCAGTTACCCAGAGGATTTCTCTGGGGCCAACGTCCTGACTTTC. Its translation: CASSYPEDFSGANVLTF.

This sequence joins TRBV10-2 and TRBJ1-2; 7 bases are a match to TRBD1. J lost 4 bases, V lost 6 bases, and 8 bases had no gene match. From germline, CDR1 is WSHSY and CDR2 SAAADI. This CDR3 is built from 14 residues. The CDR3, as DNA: TGCGCCAGCAGGCAGGCTGGACAGGTCTATGGCTACACCTTC. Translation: CASRQAGQVYGYTF.

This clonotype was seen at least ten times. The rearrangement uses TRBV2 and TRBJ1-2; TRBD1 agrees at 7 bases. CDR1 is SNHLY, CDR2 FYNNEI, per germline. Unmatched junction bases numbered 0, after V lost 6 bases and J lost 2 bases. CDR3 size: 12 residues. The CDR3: CASRTGNYGYTF. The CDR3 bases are TGTGCCAGCAGGACAGGGAACTATGGCTACACCTTC. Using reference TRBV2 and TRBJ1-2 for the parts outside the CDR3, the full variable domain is EPEVTQTPSHQVTQMGQEVILRCVPISNHLYFYWYRQILGQKVEFLVSFYNNEISEKSEIFDDQFSVERPDGSNFTLKIRSTKLEDSAMYFCASRTGNYGYTFGSGTRLTVV.